Listed below are T cell receptor beta chains from one sample, sequenced in a study of vaccination and CD4 T cells after COVID-19. One entry per CDR3 protein results from TCRdb running MiXCR on the PCR reads. The sample records 19,000 or so distinct CDR3 sequences, less than 70% being singletons. These receptors' antigens are unknown. Sequencing was performed on CD4+ T cells from blood, cultured in vitro. The receptor source for this set is a human donor who had recovered from COVID-19. The CDR3 runs from the conserved cysteine through the conserved F or W. A D gene is named only where the DNA matches it firmly. Size tells how often a clone was seen (once, few, many) or the class of an expanded clone, and some rows leave it out.

CDR3 protein: CASSPRDNTGETQYF
CDR3 DNA: TGTGCCAGCAGCCCGCGAGACAACACTGGGGAGACCCAGTACTTC
D gene: NA
clone size: NA
J gene: TRBJ2-5
V gene: TRBV9

CDR3 protein: CSATHHGHQETQYF
CDR3 DNA: TGCAGTGCTACCCACCACGGCCACCAAGAGACCCAGTACTTC
D gene: NA
clone size: NA
J gene: TRBJ2-5
V gene: TRBV20-1

CDR3 protein: CASSSIPGQAPLGELFF
CDR3 DNA: TGTGCCAGCAGCTCTATCCCGGGACAGGCCCCCTTGGGGGAGCTGTTTTTT
D gene: TRBD1
clone size: NA
J gene: TRBJ2-2
V gene: TRBV7-6

CDR3 protein: CSTIAGGPEETQYF
CDR3 DNA: TGCAGTACCATAGCGGGAGGGCCGGAAGAGACCCAGTACTTC
D gene: TRBD2
clone size: few
J gene: TRBJ2-5
V gene: TRBV20-1

CDR3 protein: CASSGQRGDIQYF
CDR3 DNA: TGTGCCAGCAGCGGCCAGAGGGGCGACATTCAGTACTTC
D gene: NA
clone size: NA
J gene: TRBJ2-4
V gene: TRBV7-2

CDR3 protein: CASSLDRGTEAFF
CDR3 DNA: TGCGCCAGCAGCCTAGACAGGGGCACTGAAGCTTTCTTT
D gene: TRBD1
clone size: NA
J gene: TRBJ1-1
V gene: TRBV5-1

CDR3 protein: CASSYRQGVSEQYF
CDR3 DNA: TGTGCCAGCAGCTATAGACAGGGGGTAAGCGAGCAGTACTTC
D gene: TRBD1
clone size: once
J gene: TRBJ2-7
V gene: TRBV7-2

CDR3 protein: CAAGGLSYSNQPQHF
CDR3 DNA: TGCGCCGCGGGAGGGCTCTCTTATAGCAATCAGCCCCAGCATTTT
D gene: NA
clone size: few
J gene: TRBJ1-5
V gene: TRBV20-1

CDR3 protein: CATRQTGLAGYTF
CDR3 DNA: TGTGCCACCAGGCAGACAGGGCTTGCTGGCTACACCTTC
D gene: TRBD1
clone size: NA
J gene: TRBJ1-2
V gene: TRBV6-2/TRBV6-3

CDR3 protein: CSTNRGSTDTQYF
CDR3 DNA: TGCAGTACTAACCGGGGGTCAACAGATACGCAGTATTTT
D gene: NA
clone size: NA
J gene: TRBJ2-3
V gene: TRBV20-1

CDR3 protein: CASSVDRPYSNQPQHF
CDR3 DNA: TGTGCCAGCTCAGTGGACAGACCCTATAGCAATCAGCCCCAGCATTTT
D gene: NA
clone size: NA
J gene: TRBJ1-5
V gene: TRBV18

CDR3 protein: CASRQTGGTSGNTIYF
CDR3 DNA: TGTGCCAGCAGACAAACAGGGGGTACCTCTGGAAACACCATATATTTT
D gene: TRBD1
clone size: NA
J gene: TRBJ1-3
V gene: TRBV6-1

CDR3 protein: CASSQNRGGEKLFF
CDR3 DNA: TGTGCCAGCAGCCAAAACAGGGGTGGTGAAAAACTGTTTTTT
D gene: TRBD1
clone size: few
J gene: TRBJ1-4
V gene: TRBV7-2

CDR3 protein: CASSSQGLETQYF
CDR3 DNA: TGTGCCAGCAGCTCCCAGGGGCTGGAGACCCAGTACTTC
D gene: NA
clone size: NA
J gene: TRBJ2-5
V gene: TRBV7-9

CDR3 protein: CASRRGEGAEAFF
CDR3 DNA: TGTGCCAGCAGGAGGGGCGAGGGCGCTGAAGCTTTCTTT
D gene: NA
clone size: NA
J gene: TRBJ1-1
V gene: TRBV6-2/TRBV6-3

CDR3 protein: CASSFQHTGELFF
CDR3 DNA: TGTGCCAGCAGCTTTCAACACACCGGGGAGCTGTTTTTT
D gene: NA
clone size: NA
J gene: TRBJ2-2
V gene: TRBV7-3